This entry concerns a single TCR beta chain. Its antigen remains unknown. J gave up 2 bases and V 1 base, and 2 bases lay outside the gene matches. Germline V gene data show CDR1 as DFQATT and CDR2 as SNEGSKA (reference sequence). The CDR3 is 13 amino acids. Time point denoted: late sampling 161 to 241 days after vaccination in a few convalescent patients. The treatment denotes: roughly nine-day PBMC culture with coronavirus spike peptide pools or control peptides (ViraFEST assay). ViraFEST used peptide pools to expand antigen-specific T cells, then sequenced TCRs. The sample comes from a study of vaccination and CD4 T cells after COVID-19. The overall study: Overlapping spike peptides from SARS-CoV-2, HCoV-NL63, HCoV-OC43 and HCoV-229E served to stimulate the cells. Study observations and caveats: For convalescent patients, 304 of the 307 vaccine-specific clones analyzed were classified as spike mono-reactive. Convalescent patients displayed a median about 86% of reactive clones emerging only post-vaccination.

Cultured CD4+ T-cell DNA underwent Oncomine TCR Beta short-read sequencing. TCRdb reprocessed the PCR reads with MiXCR, giving one entry per CDR3 protein. Of nearly 25,000 distinct CDR3 sequences in the sample, less than 40% were seen once. Sequencing used CD4+ T cells from blood, cultured in vitro, obtained about 7 months after SARS-CoV-2 vaccination. This clonotype originated in a human donor who had recovered from COVID-19. V usage is TRBV20-1 and J usage is TRBJ2-7; the match to TRBD2 covers 7 bases. CDR3 in amino acids: CSARVRGTYEQYF. CDR3 bases: TGCAGTGCTAGAGTGCGGGGGACCTACGAGCAGTACTTC.